A selection of T cell receptor beta chains follows, all from one sample in a study of T-cell memory formation after mild COVID-19. TCRdb redid the calling of the 5' RACE reads with MiXCR, one entry per CDR3 protein. This sample yields under 550,000 distinct CDR3 sequences, of which about 20% are seen a single time; over 9% belongs to the top ten. Sample: PBMCs or a T cell subset sorted from them (not recorded which). These receptors were collected from an adult woman who had mild COVID-19 (a few samples of this study predate the infection). Cell type and time point are not known. The CDR3 runs from the conserved cysteine through the conserved F or W. A D gene is named only where the DNA matches it firmly. Some rows mark clone size as missing; the rest say once, few, many or name a class of expanded clone.

v_gene	j_gene	abundance	d_gene	CDR3aa	CDR3nt
TRBV7-9	TRBJ1-2	many	NA	CASSDRGRPWDGYTF	TGTGCCAGCAGCGACCGGGGGCGCCCTTGGGATGGCTACACCTTC
TRBV7-2	TRBJ2-5	NA	NA	CASSSPPQTQYF	TGTGCCAGCAGCTCCCCCCCACAGACCCAGTACTTC
TRBV4-1	TRBJ1-1	NA	NA	CASTQPPGSPMNTEAFF	TGCGCCAGCACCCAACCCCCCGGCAGCCCAATGAACACTGAAGCTTTCTTT
TRBV18	TRBJ2-1	many	TRBD2	CASSPRSTSGSPSNEQFF	TGTGCCAGCTCACCAAGGTCAACTAGCGGGTCCCCCTCTAATGAGCAGTTCTTC
TRBV5-6	TRBJ2-2	NA	TRBD1	CASSPSHGQGRYTGELFF	TGTGCCAGCAGCCCTTCACATGGACAGGGGAGGTATACCGGGGAGCTGTTTTTT
TRBV20-1	TRBJ2-7	few	NA	CSARVQYEQYF	TGCAGTGCTAGGGTACAGTACGAGCAGTACTTC
TRBV20-1	TRBJ2-1	few	NA	CSARDIAYYSYNEQFF	TGCAGTGCTAGAGACATAGCGTACTACTCCTACAATGAGCAGTTCTTC
TRBV7-2	TRBJ2-1	NA	NA	CASSHLDSLKNEQFF	TGTGCCAGCAGCCACCTGGACTCGCTCAAGAATGAGCAGTTCTTC
TRBV29-1	TRBJ1-3	few	NA	CSVREPGNTIYF	TGCAGCGTACGGGAACCTGGAAACACCATATATTTT
TRBV20-1	TRBJ1-6	NA	TRBD1	CSASDRSSYNSPLHF	TGCAGTGCCTCGGACAGGAGCTCCTATAATTCACCCCTCCACTTT
TRBV7-8	TRBJ2-5	NA	NA	CASSFREVSGETQYF	TGTGCCAGCAGCTTCCGAGAGGTCTCGGGGGAGACCCAGTACTTC
TRBV5-1	TRBJ2-3	few	TRBD1	CASSRTGSSDTQYF	TGCGCCAGCAGCCGGACAGGGTCATCAGATACGCAGTATTTT
TRBV27	TRBJ2-4	NA	NA	CASAPGRKNIQYF	TGTGCCAGCGCCCCCGGTCGCAAAAACATTCAGTACTTC
TRBV5-4	TRBJ2-5	NA	TRBD1	CASSLAHQGVGETQYF	TGTGCCAGCAGCTTGGCCCACCAGGGGGTGGGAGAGACCCAGTACTTC
TRBV6-2/TRBV6-3	TRBJ2-2	few	NA	CASRGGVWELFF	TGTGCCAGCAGAGGCGGCGTCTGGGAGCTGTTTTTT
TRBV6-1	TRBJ2-1	NA	NA	CASSIRQYNEQFF	TGTGCCAGCAGTATCAGACAGTACAATGAGCAGTTCTTC
TRBV12-3/TRBV12-4	TRBJ1-2	few	NA	CASSTPGLANYGYTF	TGTGCCAGCAGTACCCCAGGGTTAGCTAACTATGGCTACACCTTC
TRBV27	TRBJ2-7	NA	TRBD2	CASTNAGGSYEQYF	TGTGCCAGCACCAACGCGGGGGGCTCCTACGAGCAGTACTTC
TRBV25-1	TRBJ2-3	few	TRBD2	CASTDRERGGTDTQYF	TGTGCCAGCACCGATCGGGAGCGGGGGGGTACAGATACGCAGTATTTT
TRBV4-1	TRBJ1-4	few	NA	CASSRTGGPNEKLFF	TGCGCCAGCAGCCGCACCGGGGGTCCCAATGAAAAACTGTTTTTT
TRBV28	TRBJ2-5	few	NA	CASSPSGYLQETQYF	TGTGCCAGCAGTCCAAGCGGGTACTTACAAGAGACCCAGTACTTC
TRBV27	TRBJ1-3	NA	NA	CASGQRRDTIYF	TGTGCCAGTGGACAGCGCAGGGACACCATATATTTT
TRBV24-1	TRBJ1-1	few	NA	CATSNGVGNTEAFF	TGTGCCACCAGTAATGGGGTGGGAAACACTGAAGCTTTCTTT
TRBV11-1	TRBJ2-3	NA	NA	CASSSTPGTDTQYF	TGTGCCAGCAGCTCGACCCCAGGAACAGATACGCAGTATTTT
TRBV9	TRBJ2-2	few	TRBD1	CASRGAGTAGELFF	TGTGCCAGCAGAGGTGCCGGGACAGCCGGGGAGCTGTTTTTT
TRBV18	TRBJ2-3	few	TRBD2	CASSPPLAGVRDTQYF	TGTGCCAGCTCACCACCGCTAGCGGGAGTGCGGGATACGCAGTATTTT
TRBV5-1	TRBJ2-1	NA	NA	CASSGISLPYNEQFF	TGCGCCAGCAGCGGTATTAGCCTCCCCTACAATGAGCAGTTCTTC
TRBV3-1	TRBJ2-3	NA	NA	CASSSNWVYF	TGTGCCAGCAGCTCCAATTGGGTGTATTTT
TRBV5-4	TRBJ2-5	NA	NA	CASKESRGGQETQYF	TGTGCCAGCAAGGAGAGTAGGGGGGGGCAAGAGACCCAGTACTTC
TRBV5-5	TRBJ1-2	NA	NA	CASSFPQGGFNYGYTF	TGTGCCAGCAGCTTTCCCCAGGGAGGATTTAACTATGGCTACACCTTC
TRBV4-1	TRBJ2-7	few	NA	CASRSWVLGEQYF	TGCGCCAGCCGATCGTGGGTCCTCGGCGAGCAGTACTTC
TRBV19	TRBJ2-1	few	NA	CASSPMVYNEQFF	TGTGCCAGTAGTCCAATGGTCTACAATGAGCAGTTCTTC
TRBV5-6	TRBJ2-7	few	NA	CASSLGRAPMEQYF	TGTGCCAGCAGCTTGGGCCGAGCGCCAATGGAGCAGTACTTC
TRBV29-1	TRBJ2-7	NA	NA	CSVVTGSWEQYF	TGCAGCGTAGTCACGGGGTCTTGGGAGCAGTACTTC
TRBV4-2	TRBJ2-1	few	TRBD2	CASSQASGGPENEQFF	TGTGCCAGCAGCCAGGCGTCGGGGGGGCCGGAGAATGAGCAGTTCTTC
TRBV5-1	TRBJ2-1	NA	TRBD2	CASSRGGNSYNEQFF	TGCGCCAGCAGCCGCGGGGGGAACTCCTACAATGAGCAGTTCTTC
TRBV24-1	TRBJ2-7	NA	NA	CATSDTSYEQYF	TGTGCCACGTCGGACACCTCCTACGAGCAGTACTTC
TRBV30	TRBJ2-1	NA	TRBD2	CAWSVLAGELNEQFF	TGTGCCTGGAGTGTACTAGCGGGAGAATTGAATGAGCAGTTCTTC
TRBV11-3	TRBJ2-7	NA	NA	CASSSHRVREQYF	TGTGCCAGCAGCTCCCACAGGGTACGAGAGCAGTACTTC
TRBV6-1	TRBJ1-3	few	NA	CASSDPDSPGDTIYF	TGTGCCAGCAGTGACCCGGACAGCCCCGGGGACACCATATATTTT
TRBV20-1	TRBJ2-7	NA	TRBD1	CSARDGTGVPEQYF	TGCAGTGCTAGAGATGGGACAGGGGTCCCCGAGCAGTACTTC
TRBV7-2	TRBJ2-2	once	TRBD1	CASSLAGQGAKTGELFF	TGTGCCAGCAGCTTAGCGGGACAGGGGGCGAAAACCGGGGAGCTGTTTTTT
TRBV24-1	TRBJ2-3	NA	NA	CATSDFRTADTQYF	TGTGCCACCAGTGATTTCCGGACAGCAGATACGCAGTATTTT
TRBV5-6	TRBJ2-1	NA	NA	CASSLVSLGEQFF	TGTGCCAGCAGCTTGGTTAGTTTGGGTGAGCAGTTCTTC
TRBV29-1	TRBJ1-1	few	NA	CSGLPHPSGEAFF	TGCAGCGGTCTCCCTCACCCATCGGGTGAAGCTTTCTTT
TRBV12-3/TRBV12-4	TRBJ1-1	few	TRBD1	CASSLNGQGEEAFF	TGTGCCAGCAGTTTGAATGGGCAGGGGGAGGAAGCTTTCTTT
TRBV15	TRBJ2-1	NA	NA	CATSRGQQGLYNEQFF	TGTGCCACCAGCAGAGGCCAACAGGGCCTATACAATGAGCAGTTCTTC
TRBV7-2	TRBJ2-3	NA	NA	CASSLVGITQYF	TGTGCCAGCAGCTTAGTAGGGATCACGCAGTATTTT
TRBV4-2	TRBJ2-1	NA	TRBD1	CASSQAGGHNEQFF	TGTGCCAGCAGCCAAGCAGGGGGTCACAATGAGCAGTTCTTC
TRBV6-5	TRBJ2-7	NA	TRBD1	CASTLTGTGEKYF	TGTGCCAGCACCCTCACCGGGACAGGGGAGAAGTACTTC
TRBV11-3	TRBJ2-3	NA	NA	CASNRGKSTDTQYF	TGTGCCAGCAATAGGGGAAAGAGCACAGATACGCAGTATTTT
TRBV7-6	TRBJ2-5	NA	TRBD2	CASSLPERGGRETQYF	TGTGCCAGCAGCTTACCGGAGCGGGGGGGCCGCGAGACCCAGTACTTC
TRBV10-3	TRBJ2-1	few	NA	CAIKGTAKTFSYNEQFF	TGTGCCATCAAGGGGACTGCAAAGACCTTCTCCTACAATGAGCAGTTCTTC
TRBV30	TRBJ1-1	few	TRBD1	CAWSMDRANTEAFF	TGTGCCTGGAGTATGGACAGGGCGAACACTGAAGCTTTCTTT
TRBV6-1	TRBJ2-7	NA	TRBD2	CASILTSGSYAQYF	TGTGCCAGCATTTTGACTAGCGGGAGCTACGCGCAGTACTTC